This TCR beta chain derives from a study of cytomegalovirus exposure and HLA in healthy donors. Study-level findings and limits: An observed cluster of highly shared sequence variants was recorded as a likely sequencing artifact. Data from an earlier analysis indicated that most TCR beta V segments were productive either about 87% or about 30% of the time. For most subjects, TCR beta sequences were reported to predict HLA-A and HLA-B alleles with accuracy. Immune exposure information comprised only CMV serostatus.

Germline CDR1 reads SGHDN; CDR2 reads FVKESK. The CDR3 is made up of 15 amino acids. The ends were cut back, 4 bases at V and 4 bases at J, with 16 bases in the middle. Primers: 60 Vbeta forward and 13 Jbeta reverse. Clones were read by immunoSEQ multiplex PCR, and TCRdb kept only the in-frame ones, dropping some. This sample has some 130,000 clones, with 80% found just once. On this clone: Its target is not known.

This sequence originates from a male donor in good health and CMV-seronegative. The rearrangement uses TRBV14 and TRBJ1-2; possible D gene TRBD1, 5 bases. What was sequenced was PBMCs. The CDR3 DNA is TGTGCCAGCAGCCCACGCAATCGGACACGCTATGGCTACACCTTC. Protein product: CASSPRNRTRYGYTF.